The clone carrying this TCR beta chain has a single count. The record originates from a study of blood T cell repertoires in COVID-19. Study-level background: Specimens from acute and convalescent COVID-19 originated in the United States, Italy and Spain. In each case, the material was cDNA or gDNA derived from T cells, B-cell-depleted T cells, or PBMCs.

Trimming left V 7 bases short and J 7 bases short, with 26 bases between. This CDR3 has 17 amino acids. Germline V gene lookup returns CDR1 SNHLY and CDR2 FYNNEI. In the authors' workflow: Researchers report that nucleated cell counts were estimated from reference gene primer amplification. Clones were sequenced by immunoSEQ multiplex PCR, and TCRdb holds only the in-frame ones, with some missing. For V, J and clone size, that table is used; D and trimming come from the DNA. The table includes about 67,000 clones, 80% to 90% detected once. The source of this sequence is a man aged 50-60 years with active COVID-19. The V gene is TRBV2, the J gene TRBJ2-1; a possible D gene is TRBD1 (6 bases). The material sequenced was peripheral blood. For the CDR3, the DNA is TGTGCCAGCACCGAAGGGGGTAGCCAAGGGCCAGGAAATGAGCAGTTCTTC. It yields the protein CASTEGGSQGPGNEQFF.